This T cell receptor beta chain was profiled in a study of blood T cells in healthy people across ages. On this clonotype itself: No conserved phenylalanine or tryptophan ends this CDR3, so it is likely a read error.

V lost 3 bases and J lost 2, with 9 bases in between. The CDR3 runs 14 residues. A second PCR of roughly 7 to 11 cycles used a sample-barcoded 5' primer and a J-beta primer mix. A tag from a template-switch adaptor with 12 random nucleotides marked each cDNA molecule. Each CDR3 protein gets one entry after TCRdb re-called the 5' RACE reads with MiXCR. The top ten hold under 25% of the sample, which has 700,000 or so distinct CDR3 sequences, approximately 22% seen once. Sequencing input: blood. This TCR derives from a man in his 70s in good health. J is TRBJ2-3 and V is TRBV12-3 or TRBV12-4; no firm D call. The CDR3 is CASSFNTHTDTQYL. CDR3 sequence (DNA): TGTGCCAGCAGTTTTAATACCCACACAGATACGCAGTATCTT.